This TCR beta chain is drawn from a study of blood T cell repertoires in COVID-19. At the level of the study: Specimens from acute and convalescent COVID-19 originated in the United States, Italy and Spain.

Authors' methods: By means of reference gene primer amplification, nucleated cell counts were estimated. The repertoire was sequenced with immunoSEQ multiplex PCR; TCRdb's copy has only in-frame clones and lacks some. D and trimming were read from the DNA, whereas the V and J calls and clone size are those reported in that table. Of 150,000 to 180,000 clones listed, approximately 80% are singletons. With V trimmed by 2 bases and J by 2 bases, 2 bases remained unmatched. CDR1 SGHNT and CDR2 YYREEE come from the germline V gene (reference sequence). CDR3 length: 14 residues. The genes are TRBV5-4 and TRBJ2-5, with 8 bases identical to TRBD1. The clonotype comes from a woman aged 55-69 years with acute or convalescent COVID-19. Sample: peripheral blood. The CDR3 region has the DNA TGTGCCAGCAGCTTAGGACAGGGTCAAGAGACCCAGTACTTC. It specifies CASSLGQGQETQYF.